A single T cell receptor (beta chain) is shown here with its context. Sequencing used immunoSEQ multiplex PCR; TCRdb keeps in-frame clones, though not all of them. In the table there are several thousand clones, about 68% of which are singletons. These data belong to a study of immune cell composition in non-small cell lung cancer. Normal lung was taken at the farthest possible site, at least 3 cm from tumour. The CDR3 has 16 amino acids. V dropped 3 bases and J dropped 0 bases, with 12 bases sitting between them. Germline V gives CDR1 LNHDA, CDR2 SQIVND (reference sequence). Material: non-adjacent lung tissue. The TCR sequence derives from a human donor with non-small cell lung cancer. The chain carries TRBV19 and TRBJ2-1; no definite D call. CDR3 sequence reads: CASSMRLSSSYNEQFF. Here the CDR3 DNA reads TGTGCCAGTAGTATGAGACTCTCGAGCTCCTACAATGAGCAGTTCTTC.